The 29 T cell receptor beta chains below were found in one sample sequenced in a study of OX40 agonist ivuxolimab in advanced cancers. The library relied on the immunoSEQ multiplex PCR assay. Held by TCRdb, this immuneACCESS table contains in-frame sequences only and omits some clones. Under half of the omission traces to an unresolved V gene where checked; the cause of the rest is unknown. This sample lists about 32,000 clones; approximately 80% were detected once. The top ten clones comprise approximately 21% of the sample. Material: CD4+ or CD8+ T cells sorted from blood, obtained in a trial of the OX40 agonist ivuxolimab. These receptors originate from an adult with an advanced solid tumor such as melanoma, head and neck, liver or kidney cancer.

The J gene is TRBJ1-5, the V gene TRBV28; no firm D call. Germline-derived CDR1 and CDR2 are MDHEN and SYDVKM. The CDR3 has 11 residues. V was shortened by 5 bases and J by 9 bases, with 8 bases between the two germline ends. DNA for the CDR3: TGTGCCAGCAGTCTCCGCGGGCCCCAGCATTTT. Amino acid sequence: CASSLRGPQHF. Full variable domain (remainder filled in from reference TRBV28 and TRBJ1-5): DVKVTQSSRYLVKRTGEKVFLECVQDMDHENMFWYRQDPGLGLRLIYFSYDVKMKEKGDIPEGYSVSREKKERFSLILESASTNQTSMYLCASSLRGPQHFGDGTRLSIL.

The CDR3 DNA sequence: TGTGCCAGCAGCTTCCGGGACAGGGGGACCAATGAGCAGTTCTTC. It is translated as CASSFRDRGTNEQFF. The chain uses TRBV11-3 and TRBJ2-1; 11 bases match TRBD1. V trimming: 3 bases; J trimming: 6 bases; junction bases outside the gene matches: 4. The V gene's germline CDR1 is SGHNT and CDR2 YENEEA. This CDR3 comprises 15 residues. The full variable domain, in which reference TRBV11-3 and TRBJ2-1 provide the parts outside the CDR3, is EAGVVQSPRYKIIEKKQPVAFWCNPISGHNTLYWYLQNLGQGPELLIRYENEEAVDDSQLPKDRFSAERLKGVDSTLKIQPAELGDSAVYLCASSFRDRGTNEQFFGPGTRLTVL.

This chain uses TRBV4-3 with TRBJ1-2; D not resolved. Looked up from germline, CDR1 is LGHNA and CDR2 is YSLEER. Trimming took off 2 bases at V and 4 bases at J, with 17 bases between the two ends. This CDR3 contains 16 residues. The CDR3: CASSQSGGSRLYGYTF. In nucleotides, the CDR3 is TGCGCCAGCAGCCAATCCGGAGGCAGCCGGCTCTATGGCTACACCTTC.

The table lists this clone with a count of one. The V call is TRBV15, the J call TRBJ1-4; D is undetermined. Germline-derived CDR1 and CDR2 are LNHNV and YYDKDF (reference sequence). Between the trimmed V and J ends, which lost 5 bases and 12 bases, there was a span of 13 bases. The CDR3 is 12 residues long. DNA of the CDR3: TGTGCCACCAGCGGAGCTATCAGTCAACTGTTTTTT. It is translated as CATSGAISQLFF.

This clone turned up a few times. The CDR3 region has the DNA TGCGCCAGCTCCCGGACGGGACAGTATAATTCACCCCTCCACTTT. Translating it yields CASSRTGQYNSPLHF. This rearrangement joins TRBV5-1 to TRBJ1-6; TRBD1 matches 7 bases. This CDR3 region has 15 residues. CDR1 and CDR2 (germline): SGHRS, YFSETQ. J was trimmed by 4 bases and V by 7 bases; bases with no gene match: 8.

This chain uses TRBV14 with TRBJ2-1; D remains ambiguous. V lost 1 base, J lost 9 bases, and 10 bases lay in between. Germline V gene sequence: CDR1 SGHDN, CDR2 FVKESK. The CDR3 runs 13 residues. The CDR3: CASSQVRMGEQFF. Here the CDR3 DNA reads TGTGCCAGCAGCCAAGTTAGGATGGGTGAGCAGTTCTTC.

J is TRBJ2-3 and V is TRBV30; a weak D match, TRBD1 (6 bases). V was clipped by 4 bases and J by 6 bases, with 14 bases between them. The CDR3 is 13 amino acids. The germline CDR1 and CDR2 sequences are GTSNPN and SVGIG (reference sequence). The CDR3 loop reads CAWTRGQWDTQYF. In DNA, the CDR3 is TGTGCCTGGACCCGGGGACAATGGGATACGCAGTATTTT.

The V and J genes are TRBV28 and TRBJ1-5; no definite D call. Trimming removed 6 bases from V and 7 bases from J, with 13 bases in between. The CDR3 extends over 13 amino acids. Per the germline V gene, CDR1 is MDHEN and CDR2 is SYDVKM. This CDR3 reads CASRKREGQPQHF. The CDR3 DNA follows: TGTGCCAGCAGGAAGAGGGAGGGACAGCCCCAGCATTTT.

The V gene is TRBV2, the J gene TRBJ1-2, with TRBD1 matching 9 bases. CDR3 length equals 12 residues. The ends lost 3 bases at V and 8 bases at J; junction bases unmatched: 1. Germline-derived CDR1 and CDR2 are SNHLY and FYNNEI. The CDR3 DNA reads TGTGCCAGCAGTGAGGACAGGGGAGGCTACACCTTC. Translation gives CASSEDRGGYTF.

This rearrangement joins TRBV7-2 to TRBJ2-1, with 7 bases matching TRBD1. The CDR3 consists of 15 residues. V dropped 3 bases and J dropped 7; count of bases not matched to a gene: 9. Germline V CDR1 and CDR2: SGHTA, FQGNSA. CDR3 in amino acids: CASSFIGTASNEQFF. In nucleotides, the CDR3 is TGTGCCAGCAGCTTCATCGGGACAGCTTCGAATGAGCAGTTCTTC.

In this sample, this clone is medium-sized. The chain carries TRBV30 and TRBJ1-6; TRBD1 might be the D (5 bases). Germline CDR1 and CDR2: GTSNPN and SVGIG (reference sequence). V lost 3 bases and J 11 bases, leaving 11 bases between the germline ends. This CDR3 is built from 12 residues. CDR3 bases: TGTGCCTGGAGAGGGGCTAAGACACCCCTCCACTTT. Protein product: CAWRGAKTPLHF.

V usage is TRBV11-3 and J usage is TRBJ2-3, with 7 bases identical to TRBD2. V was pared by 5 bases and J by 2 bases, with 4 bases of the junction left unmatched. Germline CDR1 and CDR2: SGHNT and YENEEA. CDR3 size: 14 residues. CDR3: CASSPGGVTDTQYF. Written as DNA, the CDR3 is TGTGCCAGCAGCCCGGGGGGAGTCACAGATACGCAGTATTTT.

This clone was counted a few times. The chain carries TRBV4-2 and TRBJ1-4; D might be TRBD1 (5 bases). The CDR3 runs 15 residues. From germline, CDR1 is LGHNA and CDR2 YNFKEQ. The germline V and J ends were trimmed by 2 bases and 5 bases, with 12 bases remaining between them. The CDR3 protein is CASSQFPQGNEKLFF. CDR3 DNA sequence: TGTGCCAGCAGCCAATTTCCCCAGGGAAATGAAAAACTGTTTTTT.

The rearrangement uses TRBV7-9 and TRBJ2-3; 11 bases fit TRBD2. There are 17 residues in the CDR3. Germline CDR1 reads SEHNR; CDR2 reads FQNEAQ (reference sequence). Trimming at V came to 6 bases and at J to 6 bases, leaving 14 bases not matched to a gene. In DNA, the CDR3 is TGTGCCAGCAGTCCCTCTAGCGGGGGGTACGCCTACGATACGCAGTATTTT. It is translated as CASSPSSGGYAYDTQYF.

V and J are TRBV21-1 and TRBJ1-4. TRBV21-1 is labeled a pseudogene. The CDR3 contains 16 residues. The CDR3 bases are TGTGCCAGCAGCGCCAGACGCGGGACCCCTAATGAAAAACTGTTTTTT. Translation gives CASSARRGTPNEKLFF.

Only a few counts were recorded for this clone. This rearrangement joins TRBV7-2 to TRBJ2-7; D remains ambiguous. V was cut by 4 bases and J by 9 bases, with 10 bases left in between. Germline V gene data show CDR1 as SGHTA and CDR2 as FQGNSA. The CDR3 has 11 residues. CDR3: CASSSTSGQYF. The CDR3 DNA is TGTGCCAGCAGCTCCACCTCTGGGCAGTACTTC. Complete variable domain (other parts from reference TRBV7-2 and TRBJ2-7): GAGVSQSPSNKVTEKGKDVELRCDPISGHTALYWYRQSLGQGLEFLIYFQGNSAPDKSGLPSDRFSAERTGGSVSTLTIQRTQQEDSAVYLCASSSTSGQYFGPGTRLTVT.

This clone occurred a few times. The V call is TRBV30, the J call TRBJ1-1; D unresolved. CDR1 and CDR2 (germline): GTSNPN, SVGIG (reference sequence). The CDR3 contains 14 residues. Trimming removed 0 bases from V and 1 base from J, with 9 bases in between. The CDR3, as DNA: TGTGCCTGGAGTGTACACCCGAAGAACACTGAAGCTTTCTTT. This sequence encodes CAWSVHPKNTEAFF.

The genes are TRBV20-1 and TRBJ2-7; D is tentatively TRBD1 or TRBD2 (6 bases each). Between the trimmed V and J ends, which lost 5 bases and 9 bases, there was a span of 11 bases. Germline V gives CDR1 DFQATT, CDR2 SNEGSKA (reference sequence). The CDR3 extends over 10 amino acids. CDR3 region: CSAGGLGQYF. CDR3 DNA sequence: TGCAGTGCTGGGGGGCTCGGGCAGTACTTC.

This clone was counted a single time. V usage is TRBV6-6 and J usage is TRBJ1-6; D not certain. Germline V gene sequence: CDR1 MNHNY, CDR2 SVGAGI (reference sequence). V was clipped by 6 bases and J by 6 bases, with 3 bases between them. The CDR3 spans 11 residues. CDR3 residues: CASRTNSPLHF. CDR3 DNA sequence: TGTGCCAGCAGGACTAATTCACCCCTCCACTTT.

A few counts support this clone. V gene TRBV19 combines with J gene TRBJ1-2; 11 bases are shared with TRBD1. V lost 6 bases and J lost 5; bases outside the gene matches: 8. The CDR3 is 15 residues long. The germline CDR1 and CDR2 sequences are LNHDA and SQIVND (reference sequence). CDR3 region: CASSLSGTGGYGYTF. The CDR3 DNA reads as TGTGCCAGTAGCTTAAGCGGGACAGGGGGTTATGGCTACACCTTC.

The chain combines TRBV7-3 with TRBJ2-2; D may be TRBD2 (5 bases). The germline CDR1 and CDR2 sequences are SGHTA and FQGTGA. The CDR3 has 15 residues. V was cut by 6 bases and J by 4 bases, with 15 bases left in between. The CDR3 DNA reads as TGTGCCAGCAGTCCTCAAGCGGTAGGCACCGGGGAGCTGTTTTTT. Amino acid sequence: CASSPQAVGTGELFF.

The sample holds a few counts of this clone. The chain links TRBV4-1 to TRBJ2-1; D is possibly TRBD2 (5 bases). Germline lookup yields CDR1 MGHRA and CDR2 YSYEKL. V was pared by 0 bases and J by 5 bases, with 11 bases between. This CDR3 has 15 amino acids. The CDR3 region has the DNA TGCGCCAGCAGCCAAGATATGGAGCGGCACAATGAGCAGTTCTTC. As protein: CASSQDMERHNEQFF.

CDR3 amino acids: CASSPDGKQFF. CDR3 in DNA: TGTGCCAGCAGCCCAGACGGAAAGCAGTTCTTC. This rearrangement joins TRBV7-8 to TRBJ2-1; D is uncertain. V lost 5 bases and J 11 bases, leaving 10 bases between the germline ends. The CDR3 covers 11 residues. The V gene's germline CDR1 is SGHVS and CDR2 FQNEAQ.

J is TRBJ1-5 and V is TRBV19; D is unresolved. Germline V gene sequence: CDR1 LNHDA, CDR2 SQIVND (reference sequence). The CDR3 extends over 14 amino acids. The V end lost 1 base, the J end lost 4 bases, and 8 bases lay between the germline ends. CDR3 sequence (DNA): TGTGCCAGTAGTATAGCCGCCAGAAATCAGCCCCAGCATTTT. It specifies CASSIAARNQPQHF.

The V call is TRBV7-6, the J call TRBJ2-6; 7 bases are a match to TRBD1. V trimming: 5 bases; J trimming: 1 base; junction bases outside the gene matches: 5. Germline assignment: CDR1 SGHVS and CDR2 FNYEAQ. The CDR3 consists of 16 residues. The CDR3: CASSPRQGSGANVLTF. The CDR3 DNA is TGTGCCAGCAGCCCCCGACAGGGTTCTGGGGCCAACGTCCTGACTTTC.

Here the CDR3 reads CASSANIEQYF. The DNA of the CDR3 is TGTGCCAGCAGTGCGAACATCGAGCAGTACTTC. The gene calls are TRBV2 and TRBJ2-7; D is unresolved. This CDR3 contains 11 residues. The V and J ends lost 4 bases and 6 bases respectively, with 7 bases between them. Per the germline V gene, CDR1 is SNHLY and CDR2 is FYNNEI.

The V call is TRBV19, the J call TRBJ2-5, with a tentative D call TRBD2 (6 bases). The CDR3 consists of 13 residues. Germline V gene data show CDR1 as LNHDA and CDR2 as SQIVND (reference sequence). V was cut by 6 bases and J by 5 bases, with 13 bases left in between. The CDR3 coding sequence is TGTGCCAGTAGAGGCTTTCGGGAGGAGACCCAGTACTTC. Translating it yields CASRGFREETQYF.

The chain links TRBV11-2 to TRBJ1-1; a weak D match, TRBD1 (6 bases). Trimming left V 7 bases short and J 1 base short, with 10 bases between. The CDR3 consists of 13 residues. Looked up from germline, CDR1 is SGHAT and CDR2 is FQNNGV. Written as DNA, the CDR3 is TGTGCCAGCACCACAGGGTCGAACACTGAAGCTTTCTTT. This sequence encodes CASTTGSNTEAFF.

The J gene is TRBJ2-7, the V gene TRBV10-3; no clear D gene. This CDR3 comprises 13 residues. Germline lookup yields CDR1 ENHRY and CDR2 SYGVKD. Trimming took off 5 bases at V and 9 bases at J, with 17 bases between the two ends. The DNA for the CDR3 is TGTGCCATCAGTCTAATTCCCATGAAGGGGCAGTACTTC. This gives the protein CAISLIPMKGQYF.